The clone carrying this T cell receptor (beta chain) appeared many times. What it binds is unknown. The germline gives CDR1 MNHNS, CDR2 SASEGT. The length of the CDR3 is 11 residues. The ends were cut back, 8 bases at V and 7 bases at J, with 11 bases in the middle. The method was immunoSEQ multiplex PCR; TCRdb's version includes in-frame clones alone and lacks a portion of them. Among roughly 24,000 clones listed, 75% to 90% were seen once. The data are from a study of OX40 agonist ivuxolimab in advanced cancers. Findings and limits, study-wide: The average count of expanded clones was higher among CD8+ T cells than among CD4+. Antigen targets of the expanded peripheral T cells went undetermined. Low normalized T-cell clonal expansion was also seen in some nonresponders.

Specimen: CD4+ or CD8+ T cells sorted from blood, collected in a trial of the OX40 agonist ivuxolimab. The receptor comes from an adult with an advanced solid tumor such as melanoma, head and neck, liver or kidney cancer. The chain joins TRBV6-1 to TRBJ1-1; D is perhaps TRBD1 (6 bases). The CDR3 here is CASRRGDEAFF. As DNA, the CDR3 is TGTGCCAGCCGCAGGGGAGATGAAGCTTTCTTT.